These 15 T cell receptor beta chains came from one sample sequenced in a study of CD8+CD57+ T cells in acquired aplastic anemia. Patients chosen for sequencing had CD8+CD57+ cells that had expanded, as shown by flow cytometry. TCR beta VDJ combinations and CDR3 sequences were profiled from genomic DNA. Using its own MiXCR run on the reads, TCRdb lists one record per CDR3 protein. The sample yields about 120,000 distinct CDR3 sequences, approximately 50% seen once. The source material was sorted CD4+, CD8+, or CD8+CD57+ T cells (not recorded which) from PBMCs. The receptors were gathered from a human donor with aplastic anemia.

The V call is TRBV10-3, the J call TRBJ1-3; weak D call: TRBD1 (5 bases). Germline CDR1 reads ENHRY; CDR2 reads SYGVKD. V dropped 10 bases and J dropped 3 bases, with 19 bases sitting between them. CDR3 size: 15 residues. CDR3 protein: CASRPIGTNGNTIYF. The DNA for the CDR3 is TGTGCCAGCAGGCCGATCGGGACGAATGGAAACACCATATATTTT.

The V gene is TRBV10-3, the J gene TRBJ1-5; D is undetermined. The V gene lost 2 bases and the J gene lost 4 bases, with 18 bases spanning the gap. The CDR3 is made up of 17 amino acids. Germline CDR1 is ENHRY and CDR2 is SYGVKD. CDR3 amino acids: CAISEVEGWSGNQPQHF. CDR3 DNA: TGTGCCATCAGTGAGGTTGAGGGTTGGAGCGGGAATCAGCCCCAGCATTTT.

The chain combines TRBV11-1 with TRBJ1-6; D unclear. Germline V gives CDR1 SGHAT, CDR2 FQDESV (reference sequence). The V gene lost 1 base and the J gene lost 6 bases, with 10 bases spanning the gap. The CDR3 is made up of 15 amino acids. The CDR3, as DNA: TGTGCCAGCAGCTTAGTGAGTTATCCTAATTCACCCCTCCACTTT. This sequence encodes CASSLVSYPNSPLHF.

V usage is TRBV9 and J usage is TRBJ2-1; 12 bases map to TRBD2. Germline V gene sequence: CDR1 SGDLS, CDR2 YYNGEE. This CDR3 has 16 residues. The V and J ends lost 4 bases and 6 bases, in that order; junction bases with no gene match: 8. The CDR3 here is CASSPRLAGELNEQFF. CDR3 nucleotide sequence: TGTGCCAGCAGCCCCCGACTAGCGGGGGAACTCAATGAGCAGTTCTTC.

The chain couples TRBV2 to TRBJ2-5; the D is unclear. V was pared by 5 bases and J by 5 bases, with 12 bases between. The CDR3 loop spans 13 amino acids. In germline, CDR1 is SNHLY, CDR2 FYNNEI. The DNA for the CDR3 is TGTGCCAGCAGTACGGACCGTTGGGAGACCCAGTACTTC. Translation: CASSTDRWETQYF.

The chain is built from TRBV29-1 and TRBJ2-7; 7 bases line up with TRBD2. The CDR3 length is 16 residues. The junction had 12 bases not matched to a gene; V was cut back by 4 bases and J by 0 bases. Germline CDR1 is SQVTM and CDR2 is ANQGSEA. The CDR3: CSVAPRVGGSSYEQYF. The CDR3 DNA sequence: TGCAGCGTTGCCCCCCGGGTGGGCGGGAGCTCCTACGAGCAGTACTTC.

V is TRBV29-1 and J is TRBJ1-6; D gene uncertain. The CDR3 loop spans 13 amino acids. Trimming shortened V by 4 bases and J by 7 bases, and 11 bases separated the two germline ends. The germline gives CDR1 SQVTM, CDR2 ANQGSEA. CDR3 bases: TGCAGCGTTGGTTTCGCCAGCAATTCACCCCTCCACTTT. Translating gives CSVGFASNSPLHF.

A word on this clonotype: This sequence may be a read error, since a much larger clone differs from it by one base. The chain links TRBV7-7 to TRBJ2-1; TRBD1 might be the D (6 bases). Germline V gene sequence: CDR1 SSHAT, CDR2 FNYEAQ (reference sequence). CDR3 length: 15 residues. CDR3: CASSLEPGARNEQFF. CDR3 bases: TGTGCTAGCAGCTTAGAACCAGGGGCTAGGAATGAGCAGTTCTTC.

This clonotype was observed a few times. The CDR3 DNA reads as TGCAGCGTAGAGGACGGAAGCTCCTACAATGAGCAGTTCTTC. Its translation is CSVEDGSSYNEQFF. The V gene is TRBV29-1, the J gene TRBJ2-1; D not certain. V was clipped by 6 bases and J by 0 bases, with 12 bases between them. Germline V gives CDR1 SQVTM, CDR2 ANQGSEA. The CDR3 contains 14 residues.

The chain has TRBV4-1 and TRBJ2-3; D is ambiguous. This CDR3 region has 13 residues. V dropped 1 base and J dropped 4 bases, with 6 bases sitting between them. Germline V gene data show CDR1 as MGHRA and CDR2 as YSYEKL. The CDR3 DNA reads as TGCGCCAGCAGCCAAGGGCCAGCAGATACGCAGTATTTT. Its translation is CASSQGPADTQYF.

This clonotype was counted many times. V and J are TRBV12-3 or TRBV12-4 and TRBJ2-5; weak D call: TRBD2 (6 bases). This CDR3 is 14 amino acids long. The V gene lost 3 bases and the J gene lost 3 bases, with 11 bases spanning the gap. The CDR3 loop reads CASSFRGMEETQYF. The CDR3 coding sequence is TGTGCCAGCAGTTTTCGGGGGATGGAAGAGACCCAGTACTTC.

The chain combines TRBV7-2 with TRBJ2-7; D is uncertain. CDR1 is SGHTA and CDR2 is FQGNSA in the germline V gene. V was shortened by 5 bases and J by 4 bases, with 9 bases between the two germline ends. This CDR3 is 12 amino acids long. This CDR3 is CASSQPAYEQYF. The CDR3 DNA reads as TGTGCCAGCAGCCAACCAGCGTACGAGCAGTACTTC.

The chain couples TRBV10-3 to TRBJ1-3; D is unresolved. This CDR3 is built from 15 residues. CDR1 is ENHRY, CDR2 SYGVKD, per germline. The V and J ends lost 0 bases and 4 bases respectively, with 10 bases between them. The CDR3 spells CAISESGGEGNTIYF. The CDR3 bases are TGTGCCATCAGTGAGTCGGGAGGTGAAGGAAACACCATATATTTT.

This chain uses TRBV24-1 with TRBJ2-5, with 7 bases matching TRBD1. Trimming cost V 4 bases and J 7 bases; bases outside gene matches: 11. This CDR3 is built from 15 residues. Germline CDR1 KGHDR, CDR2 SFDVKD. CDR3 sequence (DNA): TGTGCCACCAGTGACCCGGTTGAACAGGGGAGGACCCAGTACTTC. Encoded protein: CATSDPVEQGRTQYF.

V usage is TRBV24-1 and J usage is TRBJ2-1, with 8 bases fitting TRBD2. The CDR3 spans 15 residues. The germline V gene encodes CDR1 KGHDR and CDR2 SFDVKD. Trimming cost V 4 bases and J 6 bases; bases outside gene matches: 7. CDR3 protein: CATSDAGTRGNEQFF. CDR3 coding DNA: TGTGCCACCAGTGACGCCGGGACTAGGGGCAATGAGCAGTTCTTC.